This T cell receptor beta chain came from a study of identical twins. Study-wide points: Analyses of zero insertions could, in part, be confounded by invariant MAIT and iNKT cells. Beta out-of-frame sequences showed weaker excess sharing between twins. Conclusions rested on cross-sectional statistics rather than following the same donors.

Per germline, CDR1 MRHNA and CDR2 SNTAGT. V was clipped by 3 bases and J by 10 bases, with 19 bases between them. The CDR3 runs to 15 residues. In regard to this clonotype: Its antigen is still unknown.

TCRdb re-analysed the 5' RACE reads in MiXCR, keeping a single row per CDR3 protein. The sample lists around 250,000 distinct CDR3 sequences, about 8% seen once, with less than 4% in the top ten. This same sample was also taken into another study, of yellow fever vaccine responses in identical twins.

This sequence joins TRBV6-4 and TRBJ2-1; D may be TRBD1 (5 bases). The source is a woman under 30 in good health. The sample was CD8+ T cells sorted from blood. CDR3 loop: CASSDDSTGMIEQFF. Here the CDR3 DNA reads TGTGCCAGCAGTGATGACAGTACAGGAATGATCGAGCAGTTCTTC.